The 21 T cell receptor beta chains in this list originate from one sample, sequenced in a study of cytomegalovirus exposure and HLA in healthy donors. Use of 60 Vbeta and 13 Jbeta primers characterized the PCR. Data came from immunoSEQ multiplex PCR; TCRdb stores just in-frame clones and leaves some out. The sample has about 130,000 clones, roughly 78% seen once. The sample comprised PBMCs. The receptors derive from a man aged 35 to 55 in good health and CMV-seronegative.

The rearrangement joins TRBV14 to TRBJ2-7; 7 nucleotides match TRBD2. The V and J ends lost 1 base and 7 bases, in that order; junction bases with no gene match: 13. The CDR3 is 16 residues long. Germline assignment: CDR1 SGHDN and CDR2 FVKESK. CDR3 bases: TGTGCCAGCAGCCAAGGAGGCCCCGCGGGGGATGGAGAGCAGTACTTC. Its translation is CASSQGGPAGDGEQYF.

The V and J genes are TRBV27 and TRBJ2-7, with 7 bases aligning to TRBD1. Germline assignment: CDR1 MNHEY and CDR2 SMNVEV (reference sequence). V dropped 3 bases and J dropped 2; count of bases not matched to a gene: 4. This CDR3 contains 14 residues. For the CDR3, the DNA is TGTGCCAGCAGTTTCCGGGACAGCGCCTACGAGCAGTACTTC. Residues: CASSFRDSAYEQYF.

The chain has TRBV28 and TRBJ1-4; the match to TRBD1 covers 8 bases. Losses at the gene ends were 6 bases for V and 7 bases for J; bases not matched to a gene: 7. The CDR3 is 14 amino acids. The germline V gene encodes CDR1 MDHEN and CDR2 SYDVKM. The DNA of the CDR3 is TGTGCCAGCAGCACAGACAGGGGCGGTGAAAAACTGTTTTTT. Protein sequence: CASSTDRGGEKLFF.

This rearrangement joins TRBV25-1 to TRBJ1-1, with D perhaps matching TRBD1 (5 bases). This CDR3 region has 16 residues. Germline V gene lookup returns CDR1 MGHDK and CDR2 SYGVNS. Deletions cut 2 bases from V and 4 bases from J, with 17 bases between. CDR3 residues: CASSEIGGGRGTEAFF. CDR3 DNA sequence: TGTGCCAGCAGTGAAATTGGGGGAGGAAGGGGCACTGAAGCTTTCTTT.

The CDR3 DNA follows: TGCGCCAGCAGTCTGACAGGGCCGAACACTGAAGCTTTCTTT. It specifies CASSLTGPNTEAFF. This chain connects TRBV10-2 to TRBJ1-1, with TRBD1 identical over 7 bases. V lost 5 bases to trimming and J lost 1 base; unmatched junction nucleotides: 4. Germline loops: CDR1 WSHSY, CDR2 SAAADI. CDR3 length equals 14 residues.

The rearrangement joins TRBV2 to TRBJ1-1, with D perhaps matching TRBD1 (5 bases). The CDR3 has 15 amino acids. The V end lost 4 bases, the J end lost 1 base, and 13 bases lay between the germline ends. Germline V gene lookup returns CDR1 SNHLY and CDR2 FYNNEI. This chain's CDR3 is CASSVVRVGNTEAFF. The DNA for the CDR3 is TGTGCCAGCAGTGTAGTCAGGGTCGGGAACACTGAAGCTTTCTTT.

This chain joins TRBV12-2 and TRBJ1-3; the table's D call, TRBD1, was not checked against the DNA. TRBV12-2 is reported as a pseudogene. The length of the CDR3 is 17 residues. CDR3: CASRPPGRDSSGNTIYF. CDR3 nucleotide sequence: TGTGCAAGTCGCCCCCCCGGAAGGGACAGCTCTGGAAACACCATATATTTT.

The gene calls are TRBV2 and TRBJ2-1; D possibly corresponds to TRBD1 (5 bases). Per germline, CDR1 SNHLY and CDR2 FYNNEI. V dropped 8 bases and J dropped 3 bases, with 8 bases sitting between them. This CDR3 has 12 residues. For the CDR3, the DNA is TGTGCCAGCCAAGACAGCTACAATGAGCAGTTCTTC. Translating it yields CASQDSYNEQFF.

The V call is TRBV28, the J call TRBJ1-1; D is unclear. Trimming shortened V by 10 bases and J by 4 bases, and 10 bases separated the two germline ends. Germline loops: CDR1 MDHEN, CDR2 SYDVKM. This CDR3 is built from 11 residues. The CDR3 loop is CATEAGTEAFF. CDR3 nucleotides: TGTGCCACGGAGGCAGGCACTGAAGCTTTCTTT.

The chain uses TRBV28 and TRBJ1-3; TRBD1 agrees at 7 bases. The CDR3 has 15 residues. The V and J ends lost 5 bases and 6 bases, in that order; junction bases with no gene match: 10. Germline lookup yields CDR1 MDHEN and CDR2 SYDVKM. Here the CDR3 reads CASSHAGTAQNTIYF. DNA of the CDR3: TGTGCCAGCAGTCATGCCGGGACAGCCCAAAACACCATATATTTT.

The chain employs TRBV30 and TRBJ2-7, with D perhaps TRBD2 (5 bases). The CDR3 loop spans 15 amino acids. Deletions cut 0 bases from V and 0 bases from J, with 12 bases between. Germline lookup yields CDR1 GTSNPN and CDR2 SVGIG (reference sequence). CDR3: CAWSVRGLHSYEQYF. DNA for the CDR3: TGTGCCTGGAGTGTACGAGGGCTCCACTCCTACGAGCAGTACTTC.

J is TRBJ2-7 and V is TRBV11-3, with D tentatively TRBD2 (6 bases). Trimming took off 1 base at V and 1 base at J, with 11 bases between the two ends. Per the germline V gene, CDR1 is SGHNT and CDR2 is YENEEA. The CDR3 runs to 15 residues. The CDR3 spells CASSLGAGKSYEQYF. In DNA, the CDR3 is TGTGCCAGCAGCTTAGGGGCGGGAAAGTCCTACGAGCAGTACTTC.

This clone appeared a single time. CDR3: CSVEAAGQPQHF. CDR3 nucleotides: TGCAGCGTTGAGGCAGCGGGTCAGCCCCAGCATTTT. The V call is TRBV29-1, the J call TRBJ1-5, with D unresolved. The CDR3 loop spans 12 amino acids. CDR1 is SQVTM, CDR2 ANQGSEA, per germline. Trimming removed 3 bases at V and 6 bases at J, with 9 bases between. The variable domain in full, completed from reference TRBV29-1 and TRBJ1-5, reads SAVISQKPSRDICQRGTSLTIQCQVDSQVTMMFWYRQQPGQSLTLIATANQGSEATYESGFVIDKFPISRPNLTFSTLTVSNMSPEDSSIYLCSVEAAGQPQHFGDGTRLSIL.

This clone was detected only a few times. The chain is built from TRBV2 and TRBJ1-3, with 7 bases identical to TRBD1. Germline V lookup: CDR1 SNHLY, CDR2 FYNNEI. CDR3 length equals 14 residues. V trimming: 5 bases; J trimming: 2 bases; junction bases outside the gene matches: 3. The CDR3 here is CASSITGAGNTIYF. Written as DNA, the CDR3 is TGTGCCAGCAGTATTACAGGGGCTGGAAACACCATATATTTT. The whole variable domain, remainder taken from reference TRBV2 and TRBJ1-3, is EPEVTQTPSHQVTQMGQEVILRCVPISNHLYFYWYRQILGQKVEFLVSFYNNEISEKSEIFDDQFSVERPDGSNFTLKIRSTKLEDSAMYFCASSITGAGNTIYFGEGSWLTVV.

The chain joins TRBV2 to TRBJ1-2; the match to TRBD1 covers 10 bases. Germline loops: CDR1 SNHLY, CDR2 FYNNEI. V shed 4 bases, J shed 7 bases, and the junction held 6 bases outside the gene matches. CDR3 size: 14 residues. The CDR3 sequence: CASSGQTGGGGYTF. In DNA form, the CDR3 reads TGTGCCAGCAGTGGGCAGACAGGGGGCGGTGGCTACACCTTC.

The V and J genes are TRBV5-1 and TRBJ1-1, with D possibly being TRBD1 (6 bases). The V gene lost 5 bases and the J gene lost 4 bases, with 12 bases spanning the gap. Germline V CDR1 and CDR2: SGHRS, YFSETQ. CDR3 length: 13 residues. The DNA for the CDR3 is TGCGCCAGCAGGTCCGGGGGGCCCACTGAAGCTTTCTTT. This encodes CASRSGGPTEAFF.

In its sample, this clone was seen a few times. The rearrangement links TRBV2 to TRBJ1-3; 7 positions match TRBD1. Losses at the gene ends were 8 bases for V and 0 bases for J; bases not matched to a gene: 10. Germline V gene data show CDR1 as SNHLY and CDR2 as FYNNEI. The CDR3 is 16 residues long. CDR3 DNA sequence: TGTGCCAGCCGGGACAGCTATATCTTCTCTGGAAACACCATATATTTT. Protein product: CASRDSYIFSGNTIYF.

This chain connects TRBV5-1 to TRBJ2-5; 8 nucleotides agree with TRBD1. This CDR3 comprises 15 residues. J lost 2 bases, V lost 1 base, and 4 bases had no gene match. Germline V CDR1 and CDR2: SGHRS, YFSETQ. CDR3 DNA sequence: TGCGCCAGCAGCTTGACAGGGACAGGACAAGAGACCCAGTACTTC. It specifies CASSLTGTGQETQYF.

V usage is TRBV28 and J usage is TRBJ2-7; TRBD2 matches 8 bases. CDR3 length: 14 amino acids. In germline, CDR1 is MDHEN, CDR2 SYDVKM. V was pared by 8 bases and J by 3 bases, with 9 bases of the junction left unmatched. CDR3 DNA: TGTGCCAGCTCAACTAGCGGAGGTGGCTACGAGCAGTACTTC. It encodes CASSTSGGGYEQYF.

The J gene is TRBJ2-2, the V gene TRBV5-6; TRBD2 matches at 7 bases. CDR1 and CDR2 from the germline V gene are SGHDT and YYEEEE. The CDR3 spans 15 residues. J lost 5 bases, V lost 0 bases, and 4 bases had no gene match. The CDR3 loop reads CASSLAPLATGELFF. The CDR3 nucleotides read TGTGCCAGCAGCTTGGCCCCACTAGCGACCGGGGAGCTGTTTTTT. The variable domain in full, with the rest retrieved from reference TRBV5-6 and TRBJ2-2, is DAGVTQSPTHLIKTRGQQVTLRCSPKSGHDTVSWYQQALGQGPQFIFQYYEEEERQRGNFPDRFSGHQFPNYSSELNVNALLLGDSALYLCASSLAPLATGELFFGEGSRLTVL.

This clone was detected only once. CDR3 residues: CASSSGTGGSYEQYF. The CDR3 DNA is TGTGCCAGCAGTTCCGGGACAGGGGGCTCCTACGAGCAGTACTTC. This chain links TRBV28 with TRBJ2-7, with 11 bases identical to TRBD1. This CDR3 has 15 residues. V lost 4 bases to trimming and J lost 0 bases; unmatched junction nucleotides: 2. CDR1 MDHEN and CDR2 SYDVKM come from the germline V gene.